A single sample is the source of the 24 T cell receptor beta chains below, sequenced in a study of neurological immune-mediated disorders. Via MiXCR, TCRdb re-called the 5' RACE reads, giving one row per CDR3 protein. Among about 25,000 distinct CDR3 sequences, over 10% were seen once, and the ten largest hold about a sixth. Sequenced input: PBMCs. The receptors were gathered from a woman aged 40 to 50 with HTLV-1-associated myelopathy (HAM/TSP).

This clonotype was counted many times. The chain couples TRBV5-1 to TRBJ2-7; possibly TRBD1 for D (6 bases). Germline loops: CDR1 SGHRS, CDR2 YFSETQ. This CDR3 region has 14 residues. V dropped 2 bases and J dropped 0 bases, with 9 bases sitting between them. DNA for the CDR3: TGCGCCAGCAGCTTACACAGGGACTCCTACGAGCAGTACTTC. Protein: CASSLHRDSYEQYF.

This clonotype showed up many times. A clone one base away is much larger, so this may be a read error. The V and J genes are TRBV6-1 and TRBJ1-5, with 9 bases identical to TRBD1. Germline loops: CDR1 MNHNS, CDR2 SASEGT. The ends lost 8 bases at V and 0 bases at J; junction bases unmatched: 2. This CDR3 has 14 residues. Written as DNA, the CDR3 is TGTGCCAGCGGGACAGGGTATAGCAATCAGCCCCAGCATTTT. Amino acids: CASGTGYSNQPQHF.

CDR3 in DNA: TGTGCCAGTACCACGGGACAGGGGACAGATACGCAGTATTTT. Residues: CASTTGQGTDTQYF. This chain links TRBV19 with TRBJ2-3; 10 positions match TRBD1. Germline CDR1 LNHDA, CDR2 SQIVND (reference sequence). This CDR3 is built from 14 residues. The trim removed 7 bases at V and 3 bases at J, leaving 4 bases unmatched.

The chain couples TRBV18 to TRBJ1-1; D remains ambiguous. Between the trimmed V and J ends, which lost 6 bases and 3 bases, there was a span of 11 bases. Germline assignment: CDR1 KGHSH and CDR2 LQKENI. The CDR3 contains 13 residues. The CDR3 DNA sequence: TGTGCCAGCTCCGTTTCAGGTGACACTGAAGCTTTCTTT. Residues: CASSVSGDTEAFF.

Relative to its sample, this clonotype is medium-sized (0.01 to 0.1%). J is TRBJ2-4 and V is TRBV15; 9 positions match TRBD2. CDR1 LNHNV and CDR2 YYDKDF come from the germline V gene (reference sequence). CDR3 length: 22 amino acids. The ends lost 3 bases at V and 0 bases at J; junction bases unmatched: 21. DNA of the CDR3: TGTGCCACCAGCAGGGAAAGGTGGGGGGTAGCGGGGGACCCCCTAGCCAAAAACATTCAGTACTTC. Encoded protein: CATSRERWGVAGDPLAKNIQYF.

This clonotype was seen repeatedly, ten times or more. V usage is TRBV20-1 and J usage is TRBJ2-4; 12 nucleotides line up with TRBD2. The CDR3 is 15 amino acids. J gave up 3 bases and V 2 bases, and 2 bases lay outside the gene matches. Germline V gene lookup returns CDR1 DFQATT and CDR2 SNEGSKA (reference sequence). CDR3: CSARRLAGDKNIQYF. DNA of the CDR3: TGCAGTGCTAGACGACTAGCGGGGGACAAAAACATTCAGTACTTC.

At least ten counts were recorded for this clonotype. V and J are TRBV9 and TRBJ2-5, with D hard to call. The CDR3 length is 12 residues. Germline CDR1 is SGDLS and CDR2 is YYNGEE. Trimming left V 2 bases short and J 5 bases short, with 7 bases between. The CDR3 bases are TGTGCCAGCAGCGTTTCCGGGGAGACCCAGTACTTC. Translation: CASSVSGETQYF.

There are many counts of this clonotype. The CDR3, as DNA: TGCAGTGCTAGTCTCCAGGACAGGGGCGGTGAAAAACTGTTTTTT. It specifies CSASLQDRGGEKLFF. V usage is TRBV20-1 and J usage is TRBJ1-4; 9 bases line up with TRBD1. The CDR3 is 15 amino acids. The junction had 9 bases not matched to a gene; V was cut back by 3 bases and J by 7 bases. Germline CDR1 DFQATT, CDR2 SNEGSKA (reference sequence).

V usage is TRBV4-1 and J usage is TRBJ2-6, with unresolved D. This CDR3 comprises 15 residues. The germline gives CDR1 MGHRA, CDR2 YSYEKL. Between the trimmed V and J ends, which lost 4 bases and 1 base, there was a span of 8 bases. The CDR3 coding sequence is TGCGCCAGCAGCCCCCAAGGGTCTGGGGCCAACGTCCTGACTTTC. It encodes CASSPQGSGANVLTF.

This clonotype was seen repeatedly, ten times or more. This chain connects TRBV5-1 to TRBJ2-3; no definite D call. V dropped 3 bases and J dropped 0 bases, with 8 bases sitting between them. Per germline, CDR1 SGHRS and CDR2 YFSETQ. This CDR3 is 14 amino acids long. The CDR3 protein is CASSSGGSTDTQYF. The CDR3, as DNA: TGCGCCAGCAGCTCCGGTGGGAGCACAGATACGCAGTATTTT.

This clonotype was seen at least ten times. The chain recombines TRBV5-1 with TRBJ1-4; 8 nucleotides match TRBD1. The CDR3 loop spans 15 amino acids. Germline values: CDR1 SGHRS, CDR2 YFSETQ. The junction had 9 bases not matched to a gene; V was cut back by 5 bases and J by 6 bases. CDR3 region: CASRQDREDDEKLFF. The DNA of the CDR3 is TGCGCCAGCAGACAGGACAGGGAAGACGATGAAAAACTGTTTTTT.

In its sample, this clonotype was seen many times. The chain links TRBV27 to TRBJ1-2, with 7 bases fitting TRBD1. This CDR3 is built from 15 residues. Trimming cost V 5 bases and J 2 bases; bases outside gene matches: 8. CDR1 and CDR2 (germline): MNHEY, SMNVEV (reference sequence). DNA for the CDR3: TGTGCCAGCAGTCCAACCCCGACAGGGAACTATGGCTACACCTTC. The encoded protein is CASSPTPTGNYGYTF.

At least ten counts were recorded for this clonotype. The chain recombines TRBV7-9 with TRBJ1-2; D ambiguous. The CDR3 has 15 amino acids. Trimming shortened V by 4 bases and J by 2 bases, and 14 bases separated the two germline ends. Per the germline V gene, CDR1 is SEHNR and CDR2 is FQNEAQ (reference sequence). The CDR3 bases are TGTGCCAGCAGCTCATGGAGTTCGGCAAACTATGGCTACACCTTC. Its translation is CASSSWSSANYGYTF.

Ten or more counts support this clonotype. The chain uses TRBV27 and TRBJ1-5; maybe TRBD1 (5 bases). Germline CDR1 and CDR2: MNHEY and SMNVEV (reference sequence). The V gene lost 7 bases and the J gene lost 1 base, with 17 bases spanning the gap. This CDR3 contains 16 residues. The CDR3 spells CASIGGERKSNQPQHF. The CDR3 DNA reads TGTGCCAGCATAGGAGGGGAAAGGAAAAGCAATCAGCCCCAGCATTTT.

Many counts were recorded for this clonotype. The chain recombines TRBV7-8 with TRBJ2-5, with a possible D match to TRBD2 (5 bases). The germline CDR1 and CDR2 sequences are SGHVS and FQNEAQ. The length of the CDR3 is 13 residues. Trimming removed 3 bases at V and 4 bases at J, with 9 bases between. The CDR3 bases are TGTGCCAGCAGCTTGCCGGGGTCAGAGACCCAGTACTTC. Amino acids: CASSLPGSETQYF.

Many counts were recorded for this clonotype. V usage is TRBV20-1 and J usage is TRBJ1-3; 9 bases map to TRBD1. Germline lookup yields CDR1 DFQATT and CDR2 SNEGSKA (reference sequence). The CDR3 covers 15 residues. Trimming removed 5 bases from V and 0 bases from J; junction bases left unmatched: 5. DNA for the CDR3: TGCAGTGCTTCTAGACAGGGGGTCTCTGGAAACACCATATATTTT. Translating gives CSASRQGVSGNTIYF.

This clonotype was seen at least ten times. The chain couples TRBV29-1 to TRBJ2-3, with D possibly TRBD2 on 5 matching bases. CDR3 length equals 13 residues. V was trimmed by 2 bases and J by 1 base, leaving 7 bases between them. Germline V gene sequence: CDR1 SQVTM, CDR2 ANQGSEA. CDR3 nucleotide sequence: TGCAGCGTTGAACGGGGTGGCACAGATACGCAGTATTTT. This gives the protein CSVERGGTDTQYF.

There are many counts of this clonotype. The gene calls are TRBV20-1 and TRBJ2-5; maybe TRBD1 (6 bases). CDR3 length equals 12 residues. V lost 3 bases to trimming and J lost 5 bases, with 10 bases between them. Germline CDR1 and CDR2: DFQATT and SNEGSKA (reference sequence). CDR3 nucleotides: TGCAGTGCTAGCTTGAGGGGGGAGACCCAGTACTTC. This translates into CSASLRGETQYF.

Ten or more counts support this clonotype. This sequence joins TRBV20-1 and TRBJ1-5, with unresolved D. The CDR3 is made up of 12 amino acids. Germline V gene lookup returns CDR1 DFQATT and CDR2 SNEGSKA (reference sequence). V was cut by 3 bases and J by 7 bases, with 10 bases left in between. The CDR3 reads CSASEGDQPQHF. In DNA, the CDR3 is TGCAGTGCTAGTGAAGGTGACCAGCCCCAGCATTTT.

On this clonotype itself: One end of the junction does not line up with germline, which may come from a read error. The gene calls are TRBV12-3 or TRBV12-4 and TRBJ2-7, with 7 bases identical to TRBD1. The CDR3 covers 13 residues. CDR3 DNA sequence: TGTGCCAACAGCTCGACAGGGCGTGAAGAGCAGCACTTC. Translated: CANSSTGREEQHF.

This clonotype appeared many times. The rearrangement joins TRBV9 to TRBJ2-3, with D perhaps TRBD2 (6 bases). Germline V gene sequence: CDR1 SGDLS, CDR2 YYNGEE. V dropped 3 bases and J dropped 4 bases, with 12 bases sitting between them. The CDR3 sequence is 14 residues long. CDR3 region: CASSELLAADTQYF. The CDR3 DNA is TGTGCCAGCAGCGAACTACTAGCCGCAGATACGCAGTATTTT.

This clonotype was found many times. The CDR3 loop reads CAIQSSGGSNYGYTF. CDR3 bases: TGTGCCATACAGTCATCCGGAGGGAGTAACTATGGCTACACCTTC. The rearrangement links TRBV15 to TRBJ1-2; unclear D gene. V was clipped by 10 bases and J by 1 base, with 19 bases between them. The CDR3 is 15 amino acids. CDR1 and CDR2 (germline): LNHNV, YYDKDF (reference sequence).

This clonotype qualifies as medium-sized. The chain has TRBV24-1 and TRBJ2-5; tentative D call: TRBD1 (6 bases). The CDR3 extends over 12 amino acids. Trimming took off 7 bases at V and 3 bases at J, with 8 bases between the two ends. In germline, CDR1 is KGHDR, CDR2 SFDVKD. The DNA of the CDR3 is TGTGCCACCAGCAGGGGTAAAGAGACCCAGTACTTC. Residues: CATSRGKETQYF.

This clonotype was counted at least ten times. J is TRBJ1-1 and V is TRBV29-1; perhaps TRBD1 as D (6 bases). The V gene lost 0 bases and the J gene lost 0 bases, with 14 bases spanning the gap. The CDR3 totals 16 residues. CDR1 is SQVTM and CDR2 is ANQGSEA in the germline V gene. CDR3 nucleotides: TGCAGCGTTGAAGATCCGGGGGGCTGGGTGAACACTGAAGCTTTCTTT. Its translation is CSVEDPGGWVNTEAFF. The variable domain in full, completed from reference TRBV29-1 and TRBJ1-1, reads SAVISQKPSRDICQRGTSLTIQCQVDSQVTMMFWYRQQPGQSLTLIATANQGSEATYESGFVIDKFPISRPNLTFSTLTVSNMSPEDSSIYLCSVEDPGGWVNTEAFFGQGTRLTVV.